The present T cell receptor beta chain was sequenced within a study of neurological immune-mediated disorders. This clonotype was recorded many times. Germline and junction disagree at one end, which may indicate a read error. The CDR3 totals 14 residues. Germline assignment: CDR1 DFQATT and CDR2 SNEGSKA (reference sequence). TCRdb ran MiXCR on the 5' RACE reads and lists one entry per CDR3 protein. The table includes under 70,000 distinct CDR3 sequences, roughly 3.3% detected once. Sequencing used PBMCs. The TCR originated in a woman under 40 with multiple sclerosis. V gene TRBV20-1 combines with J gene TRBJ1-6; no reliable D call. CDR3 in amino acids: CSAREVVYNSPLNF. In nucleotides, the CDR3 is TGCAGTGCTAGAGAGGTGGTTTATAATTCACCCCTCAACTTT.